Reported below is one TCR beta chain. Participants' own reports of clinical history determined their cohort assignment. Resolution of symptoms, clearance, or two negative PCRs was present in recovered Cohort 3 donors. The entry originates in a study of blood T cell repertoires in COVID-19. TCRdb's table, derived via immunoSEQ multiplex PCR, lists solely in-frame clones and lacks some. The table has some 260,000 clones, about nine tenths seen once. The source of this sequence is a woman younger than 30 who had recovered from COVID-19. The sequencing sample was made of PBMCs or T cells enriched from blood (not recorded which).

The CDR3 loop reads CASSLLAGYNEQFF. For the CDR3, the DNA is TGTGCCAGCAGCCTTCTAGCGGGCTACAATGAGCAGTTCTTC. The chain uses TRBV3-1 (or the pseudogene TRBV3-2) and TRBJ2-1; 8 positions agree with TRBD2. The CDR3 contains 14 residues. The junction had 2 bases not matched to a gene; V was cut back by 4 bases and J by 3 bases. The germline V gene has CDR1 LGHDT and CDR2 YNNKEL (reference sequence).